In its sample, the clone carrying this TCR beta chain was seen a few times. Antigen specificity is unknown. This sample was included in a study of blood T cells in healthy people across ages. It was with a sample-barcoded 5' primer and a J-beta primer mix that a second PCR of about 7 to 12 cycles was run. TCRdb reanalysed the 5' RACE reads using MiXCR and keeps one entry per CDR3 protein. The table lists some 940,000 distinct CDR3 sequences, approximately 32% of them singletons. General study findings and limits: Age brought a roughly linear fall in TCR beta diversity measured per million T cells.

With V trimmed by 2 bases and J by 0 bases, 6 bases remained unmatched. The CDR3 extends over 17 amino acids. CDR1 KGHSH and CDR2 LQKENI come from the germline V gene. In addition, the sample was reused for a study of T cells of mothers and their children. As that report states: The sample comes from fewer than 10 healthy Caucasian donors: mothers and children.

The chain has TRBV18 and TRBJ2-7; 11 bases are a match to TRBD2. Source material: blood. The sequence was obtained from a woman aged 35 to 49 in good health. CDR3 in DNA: TGTGCCAGCTCACCAGGACTAGCGGGCTCCGTCTCCTACGAGCAGTACTTC. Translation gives CASSPGLAGSVSYEQYF.